A single sample is the source of the 19 T cell receptor beta chains below, sequenced in a study of blood T cells in healthy people across ages. For the second PCR, which ran for roughly 6 to 12 cycles, a sample-barcoded 5' primer and a J-beta primer mix were used. TCRdb redid the calling of the 5' RACE reads with MiXCR, one entry per CDR3 protein. The sample lists about 1 million distinct CDR3 sequences; 40% to 45% were seen once. Sequencing was carried out using blood. The receptor source for this set is an older woman in good health.

V and J are TRBV28 and TRBJ2-7; the D gene is possibly TRBD2 (8 bases). Germline CDR1 MDHEN, CDR2 SYDVKM. The CDR3 sequence is 18 residues long. V shed 5 bases and J shed 7 bases, with 30 bases lying between them. The DNA for the CDR3 is TGTGCCAGCAGTCTGACAGGGTGGGGAAGCGGGGGCAGTTGGGAGCAGTACTTC. Amino acid sequence: CASSLTGWGSGGSWEQYF.

At least ten counts were recorded for this clonotype. The V gene is TRBV27, the J gene TRBJ2-7; D might be TRBD2 (5 bases). The CDR3 totals 14 residues. The V end lost 2 bases, the J end lost 3 bases, and 11 bases lay between the germline ends. CDR1 MNHEY and CDR2 SMNVEV come from the germline V gene (reference sequence). The CDR3 DNA reads TGTGCCAGCAGTTTAGGCGGGCAAGGCTACGAGCAGTACTTC. Protein product: CASSLGGQGYEQYF.

This clonotype turned up a few times. The rearrangement uses TRBV7-9 and TRBJ2-3; 7 nucleotides match TRBD1. There are 13 residues in the CDR3. V was clipped by 6 bases and J by 6 bases; unmatched bases: 6. Germline assignment: CDR1 SEHNR and CDR2 FQNEAQ (reference sequence). The CDR3 reads CASSSTGEDTQYF. Here the CDR3 DNA reads TGTGCCAGCAGTTCTACAGGGGAGGATACGCAGTATTTT.

This clonotype was counted only a few times. CDR3 loop: CSAFTGQETQYF. CDR3 nucleotides: TGCAGCGCCTTCACAGGACAAGAGACCCAGTACTTC. The chain couples TRBV29-1 to TRBJ2-5; D perhaps matches TRBD1 (5 bases). V was shortened by 7 bases and J by 2 bases, with 11 bases between the two germline ends. Germline lookup yields CDR1 SQVTM and CDR2 ANQGSEA. CDR3 size: 12 residues. Drawing the rest from reference TRBV29-1 and TRBJ2-5, the complete variable domain is SAVISQKPSRDICQRGTSLTIQCQVDSQVTMMFWYRQQPGQSLTLIATANQGSEATYESGFVIDKFPISRPNLTFSTLTVSNMSPEDSSIYLCSAFTGQETQYFGPGTRLLVL.

This chain connects TRBV9 to TRBJ2-7; weak D call: TRBD1 (5 bases). Trimming stripped 0 bases from V and 2 bases from J, with 9 bases between. CDR3 length: 14 residues. Germline lookup yields CDR1 SGDLS and CDR2 YYNGEE. The chain's CDR3 is CASSVDRYTYEQYF. The CDR3 region has the DNA TGTGCCAGCAGCGTAGACAGGTACACCTACGAGCAGTACTTC.

V and J are TRBV10-3 and TRBJ1-5; no definite D call. V was pared by 0 bases and J by 1 base, with 10 bases between. The CDR3 spans 16 residues. Germline CDR1 and CDR2: ENHRY and SYGVKD. Written as DNA, the CDR3 is TGTGCCATCAGTGAGTCGGTCGGCACGAGCAATCAGCCCCAGCATTTT. This codes for CAISESVGTSNQPQHF.

The chain uses TRBV7-9 and TRBJ2-3, with 13 bases that match TRBD2. Trimming cost V 1 base and J 4 bases; bases outside gene matches: 2. Germline V gene sequence: CDR1 SEHNR, CDR2 FQNEAQ (reference sequence). This CDR3 has 16 residues. CDR3 nucleotide sequence: TGTGCCAGCAGCTTAGTAACTAGCGGGAGGGCAGATACGCAGTATTTT. Amino acids: CASSLVTSGRADTQYF.

A few counts support this clonotype. The chain is built from TRBV4-2 and TRBJ2-1; D is ambiguous. The germline V gene encodes CDR1 LGHNA and CDR2 YNFKEQ. Between the trimmed V and J ends, which lost 1 base and 3 bases, there was a span of 7 bases. This CDR3 has 14 amino acids. This chain's CDR3 is CASSQGQSYNEQFF. CDR3 nucleotide sequence: TGTGCCAGCAGCCAAGGCCAGAGCTACAATGAGCAGTTCTTC.

The chain employs TRBV20-1 and TRBJ1-2; tentatively, D is TRBD1 (5 bases). The CDR3 totals 14 residues. The germline V and J ends were trimmed by 6 bases and 3 bases, with 17 bases remaining between them. Germline assignment: CDR1 DFQATT and CDR2 SNEGSKA (reference sequence). In DNA form, the CDR3 reads TGCAGTGCCAAGCGGGAGGGGCGCTACTATGGCTACACCTTC. Encoded protein: CSAKREGRYYGYTF.

The V gene is TRBV4-1, the J gene TRBJ1-1, with D possibly being TRBD1 (6 bases). Trimming left V 0 bases short and J 4 bases short, with 15 bases between. Germline V CDR1 and CDR2: MGHRA, YSYEKL. The CDR3 covers 16 residues. CDR3 residues: CASSQDIGGRVTEAFF. The DNA for the CDR3 is TGCGCCAGCAGCCAAGATATAGGGGGGCGCGTCACTGAAGCTTTCTTT.

As to this clonotype: At one boundary the junction diverges from the germline segment, which might be a read error. This chain connects TRBV10-3 to TRBJ1-6; 8 nucleotides line up with TRBD1. CDR3 length: 13 residues. CDR1 is ENHRY and CDR2 is SYGVKD in the germline V gene. The CDR3 spells CAISADRVSPPHF. For the CDR3, the DNA is TGTGCCATCAGTGCGGACAGGGTGTCACCCCCCCACTTT.

In its sample, this clonotype was seen a few times. The chain couples TRBV12-5 to TRBJ2-3, with 8 nucleotides matching TRBD1. With 3 bases clipped from V and 2 bases from J, the junction kept 7 bases outside the gene matches. This CDR3 spans 16 amino acids. From germline, CDR1 is LGHNT and CDR2 FRNRAP. The CDR3 region is CASGLLLDRVTDTQYF. Here the CDR3 DNA reads TGTGCTAGTGGTTTACTACTGGACAGGGTCACAGATACGCAGTATTTT.

This chain joins TRBV20-1 and TRBJ2-7; a possible D gene is TRBD1 (9 bases). Trimming pared 1 base from V and 0 bases from J, leaving 31 bases between. The CDR3 extends over 21 amino acids. Germline lookup yields CDR1 DFQATT and CDR2 SNEGSKA (reference sequence). CDR3: CSARVTQSRDRAGLASYEQYF. The CDR3, as DNA: TGCAGTGCTAGAGTTACGCAGAGCCGGGACAGGGCCGGACTAGCCTCCTACGAGCAGTACTTC.

The chain joins TRBV24-1 to TRBJ2-5, with TRBD2 matching 14 bases. Germline loops: CDR1 KGHDR, CDR2 SFDVKD. There are 16 residues in the CDR3. V gave up 3 bases and J gave up 11 bases; unmatched junction bases: 10. This chain's CDR3 is CATSDRLAGGWYEQYF. The DNA of the CDR3 is TGTGCCACCAGTGATCGACTAGCGGGAGGGTGGTATGAGCAGTACTTC.

This clonotype was detected only a few times. The CDR3 DNA follows: TGTGCCAGCTCACGTGCGTGGGGAGGGACTGGGGCCAACGTCCTGACTTTC. It encodes CASSRAWGGTGANVLTF. The V and J genes are TRBV18 and TRBJ2-6; TRBD2 matches 7 bases. CDR3 length: 17 residues. Trimming took 4 bases from V and 2 from J; bases not matched to a gene: 8. CDR1 is KGHSH, CDR2 LQKENI, per germline.

The V call is TRBV21-1, the J call TRBJ2-1; the table's D gene call, TRBD1, was not cross checked with the DNA. TRBV21-1 is given as a pseudogene. The CDR3 runs 18 residues. As DNA, the CDR3 is TGTGCCAGCAGCAAACGTTTGTGGGGGCCCCTCTCCTACAATGAGCAGTTCTTC. Amino acid sequence: CASSKRLWGPLSYNEQFF.

This clonotype was detected a few times. The gene calls are TRBV7-8 and TRBJ1-2, with 8 bases identical to TRBD1. Germline values: CDR1 SGHVS, CDR2 FQNEAQ. The CDR3 spans 16 residues. V was pared by 1 base and J by 7 bases, with 11 bases of the junction left unmatched. The CDR3 sequence: CASSLGSGTGGSGYTF. CDR3 coding DNA: TGTGCCAGCAGCTTAGGCTCAGGGACAGGCGGATCTGGCTACACCTTC.

The sample holds a few counts of this clonotype. The chain carries TRBV3-1 and TRBJ2-5, with 9 bases that match TRBD2. V was clipped by 5 bases and J by 4 bases; unmatched bases: 8. The CDR3 loop spans 15 amino acids. Germline CDR1 reads LGHDT; CDR2 reads YNNKEL (reference sequence). DNA of the CDR3: TGTGCCAGCAGCACCGGGACTAGCAGGCCAGAGACCCAGTACTTC. It is translated as CASSTGTSRPETQYF.

The chain employs TRBV19 and TRBJ2-3, with 7 bases identical to TRBD1. V shed 1 base, J shed 2 bases, and the junction held 9 bases outside the gene matches. The CDR3 sequence is 17 residues long. Germline values: CDR1 LNHDA, CDR2 SQIVND (reference sequence). The CDR3, as DNA: TGTGCCAGTAGTATAGCCTTGGGACAGCACCACACAGATACGCAGTATTTT. It is translated as CASSIALGQHHTDTQYF.